This T cell receptor (beta chain) was captured by sequencing in a study of T cell repertoires in cytomegalovirus infection. The V end was cut by 4 bases, the J end by 1 base, with 10 bases between. The CDR3 extends over 14 amino acids. The germline V gene encodes CDR1 LGHNA and CDR2 YSLEER. With respect to this clonotype: The antigen remains undetermined.

TCRdb itself ran the reads through MiXCR, one entry per CDR3 protein. The sample lists about 69,000 distinct CDR3 sequences, around 27% occurring once. Sequences were derived from CD8+ T cells from cultured PBMCs, sampled from culture after CMV antigen stimulation. The V and J genes are TRBV4-3 and TRBJ1-2; possible D gene TRBD1, 6 bases. The source is a human donor in good health (CMV status not recorded). Some clones in this sample may be carry-over from other donors' samples. The CDR3 bases are TGCGCCAGCAGCCCACACAGGGTTAACTATGGCTACACCTTC. This translates into CASSPHRVNYGYTF.